A single sample gave rise to the 22 T cell receptor beta chains below, sequenced in a study of siplizumab effects on memory and regulatory T cells. Only in-frame clones appear in the TCRdb table, and some are missing; sequencing was by immunoSEQ multiplex PCR. The table shows some 100,000 clones, with 92% occurring only once. Sequenced sample: Tregs sorted from blood. The origin of the receptors is a human donor in good health.

The chain carries TRBV4-1 and TRBJ2-3; possibly TRBD1 for D (6 bases). Germline V CDR1 and CDR2: MGHRA, YSYEKL. This CDR3 has 15 amino acids. The ends were cut back, 4 bases at V and 3 bases at J, with 14 bases in the middle. The CDR3, as DNA: TGCGCCAGCAGCCCAGACGGGACACGGACAGATACGCAGTATTTT. Residues: CASSPDGTRTDTQYF.

The CDR3 DNA reads TGTGCCAGCTCACCCCCCCAGGAGACCCAGTACTTC. Amino acids: CASSPPQETQYF. The chain couples TRBV18 to TRBJ2-5; D remains unclear. Trimming cost V 3 bases and J 5 bases, with 7 bases left between them. The CDR3 is 12 residues long. Germline CDR1 reads KGHSH; CDR2 reads LQKENI.

The CDR3: CASSWGAGDAREQYF. Here the CDR3 DNA reads TGTGCCAGCAGCTGGGGGGCAGGAGACGCCCGCGAGCAGTACTTC. V gene TRBV5-4 combines with J gene TRBJ2-7, with D perhaps assigned TRBD1 or TRBD2 (6 bases each). V was pared by 3 bases and J by 6 bases, with 19 bases between. The germline V gene has CDR1 SGHNT and CDR2 YYREEE (reference sequence). This CDR3 comprises 15 residues.

The chain combines TRBV6-5 with TRBJ2-7; 11 bases are shared with TRBD2. V was clipped by 6 bases and J by 2 bases; unmatched bases: 6. CDR1 MNHEY and CDR2 SVGAGI come from the germline V gene. The CDR3 runs to 15 residues. The CDR3 DNA follows: TGTGCCAGCAGGAGCACTAGCGGGAGTACCTACGAGCAGTACTTC. Residues: CASRSTSGSTYEQYF.

The chain uses TRBV6-6 and TRBJ1-1, with unresolved D. There are 12 residues in the CDR3. CDR1 and CDR2 from the germline V gene are MNHNY and SVGAGI (reference sequence). Trimming took off 2 bases at V and 7 bases at J, with 8 bases between the two ends. The CDR3 region has the DNA TGTGCCAGCAGTTACCCTCAGCTTGAAGCTTTCTTT. Translation: CASSYPQLEAFF.

This chain connects TRBV2 to TRBJ1-1; D unresolved. The CDR3 sequence is 12 residues long. Looked up from germline, CDR1 is SNHLY and CDR2 is FYNNEI. Deletions cut 7 bases from V and 4 bases from J, with 10 bases between. DNA of the CDR3: TGTGCCAGCATCCCCTTCGCCACTGAAGCTTTCTTT. Protein: CASIPFATEAFF.

The chain has TRBV15 and TRBJ1-2, with 8 bases fitting TRBD1. Germline lookup yields CDR1 LNHNV and CDR2 YYDKDF (reference sequence). The CDR3 runs to 17 residues. The ends lost 0 bases at V and 2 bases at J; junction bases unmatched: 8. The CDR3 region has the DNA TGTGCCACCAGCAGAGATAGAAGGTCAGGGGGCAACTATGGCTACACCTTC. It encodes CATSRDRRSGGNYGYTF.

This chain joins TRBV6-5 and TRBJ1-5, with D possibly being TRBD1 (6 bases). The CDR3 runs to 13 residues. Germline V gives CDR1 MNHEY, CDR2 SVGAGI. V was trimmed by 4 bases and J by 7 bases, leaving 11 bases between them. The CDR3 DNA is TGTGCCAGCAGTTTTGGGGGCGGCCAGCCCCAGCATTTT. It codes for CASSFGGGQPQHF.

The chain couples TRBV4-1 to TRBJ2-1; 9 bases match TRBD1. Germline-derived CDR1 and CDR2 are MGHRA and YSYEKL. There are 11 residues in the CDR3. V lost 1 base, J lost 14 bases, and 0 bases stayed unmatched. The CDR3 DNA reads as TGCGCCAGCAGCCAAGGGACAGGGGAGTTCTTC. It translates to CASSQGTGEFF.

A single count supports this clone. This chain uses TRBV14 with TRBJ2-7, with 9 bases fitting TRBD1. V gave up 2 bases and J gave up 6 bases; unmatched junction bases: 8. This CDR3 spans 15 amino acids. CDR1 is SGHDN, CDR2 FVKESK, per germline. For the CDR3, the DNA is TGTGCCAGCAGCCAAATTCGGGACAGGGTGGGCGAGCAGTACTTC. It encodes CASSQIRDRVGEQYF.

This clone was observed a single time. This rearrangement joins TRBV7-8 to TRBJ1-1, with a possible D match to TRBD1 (6 bases). This CDR3 has 15 amino acids. V was trimmed by 1 base and J by 7 bases, leaving 16 bases between them. Germline V CDR1 and CDR2: SGHVS, FQNEAQ. The CDR3 region is CASSLGLGRGGEAFF. In DNA, the CDR3 is TGTGCCAGCAGCTTAGGTCTCGGCAGGGGAGGTGAAGCTTTCTTT.

The V call is TRBV2, the J call TRBJ2-2; maybe TRBD1 (5 bases). Germline V gene sequence: CDR1 SNHLY, CDR2 FYNNEI. V lost 4 bases to trimming and J lost 2 bases, with 11 bases between them. CDR3 length equals 15 residues. CDR3 protein: CASSVVTANTGELFF. The DNA of the CDR3 is TGTGCCAGCAGTGTAGTGACAGCCAACACCGGGGAGCTGTTTTTT.

This sequence joins TRBV10-3 and TRBJ2-3; D uncertain. The CDR3 extends over 11 amino acids. V dropped 2 bases and J dropped 6 bases, with 3 bases sitting between them. The germline V gene has CDR1 ENHRY and CDR2 SYGVKD. The CDR3 protein is CAISERDTQYF. CDR3 coding DNA: TGTGCCATCAGTGAGCGGGATACGCAGTATTTT.

This clone ranks as large. V is TRBV7-9 and J is TRBJ1-2; the match to TRBD1 covers 7 bases. CDR1 and CDR2 from the germline V gene are SEHNR and FQNEAQ (reference sequence). Trimming at V came to 4 bases and at J to 5 bases, leaving 10 bases not matched to a gene. The CDR3 consists of 15 residues. Written as DNA, the CDR3 is TGTGCCAGCAGCTACAGCGCCGGGACAGCTTATGGCTACACCTTC. Protein sequence: CASSYSAGTAYGYTF.

The chain recombines TRBV19 with TRBJ1-1; D perhaps matches TRBD1 (5 bases). CDR1 is LNHDA, CDR2 SQIVND, per germline (reference sequence). The V end was cut by 11 bases, the J end by 3 bases, with 16 bases between. This CDR3 is built from 13 residues. The CDR3 coding sequence is TGTGCCTGCAACGATGGAGGGGACACTGAAGCTTTCTTT. Its protein product is CACNDGGDTEAFF. The full variable domain, rest sourced from reference TRBV19 and TRBJ1-1, is DGGITQSPKYLFRKEGQNVTLSCEQNLNHDAMYWYRQDPGQGLRLIYYSQIVNDFQKGDIAEGYSVSREKKESFPLTVTSAQKNPTAFYLCACNDGGDTEAFFGQGTRLTVV.

V is TRBV7-9 and J is TRBJ2-3, with D tentatively TRBD1 (5 bases). Germline values: CDR1 SEHNR, CDR2 FQNEAQ (reference sequence). The CDR3 sequence is 12 residues long. Trimming shortened V by 4 bases and J by 11 bases, and 13 bases separated the two germline ends. CDR3 nucleotide sequence: TGTGCCAGCAGCTCGAGACAGAGCAGGCAGTATTTT. Its protein is CASSSRQSRQYF.

The chain has TRBV21-1 and TRBJ2-2. TRBV21-1 corresponds to a pseudogene. The CDR3 covers 12 residues. The CDR3 loop is CARIKMTGELFF. The CDR3 bases are TGTGCCAGGATCAAGATGACCGGGGAGCTGTTTTTT.

This chain connects TRBV5-1 to TRBJ2-4, with 14 bases identical to TRBD2. V gave up 3 bases and J gave up 4 bases; unmatched junction bases: 3. This CDR3 spans 16 amino acids. Germline lookup yields CDR1 SGHRS and CDR2 YFSETQ. The CDR3 loop reads CASSSGLAGGKNIQYF. In nucleotides, the CDR3 is TGCGCCAGCAGCTCCGGACTAGCGGGGGGAAAAAACATTCAGTACTTC.

The gene calls are TRBV2 and TRBJ2-2, with 7 nucleotides matching TRBD2. There are 15 residues in the CDR3. Trimming took 8 bases from V and 6 from J; bases not matched to a gene: 12. CDR1 and CDR2 (germline): SNHLY, FYNNEI. CDR3 coding DNA: TGTGCCAGCGGGATAGCGGGCGCCCCCCCCGGGGAGCTGTTTTTT. It codes for CASGIAGAPPGELFF.

In DNA, the CDR3 is TGTGCCAGCAGTGGGACAGGGGGCAATCAGCCCCAGCATTTT. It codes for CASSGTGGNQPQHF. This chain links TRBV2 with TRBJ1-5; 9 nucleotides agree with TRBD1. V trimming: 4 bases; J trimming: 2 bases; junction bases outside the gene matches: 0. The CDR3 length is 14 residues. Germline assignment: CDR1 SNHLY and CDR2 FYNNEI.

This clone was counted a few times. V is TRBV7-9 and J is TRBJ2-1; 13 bases fit TRBD2. V gave up 4 bases and J gave up 6 bases; unmatched junction bases: 3. CDR3 length: 15 residues. Germline CDR1 and CDR2: SEHNR and FQNEAQ (reference sequence). Here the CDR3 DNA reads TGTGCCAGCAGCTATACTAGCGGGAGGGCCAATGAGCAGTTCTTC. Translation: CASSYTSGRANEQFF. Based on the CDR3 plus reference TRBV7-9 and TRBJ2-1, the full variable domain is DTGVSQNPRHKITKRGQNVTFRCDPISEHNRLYWYRQTLGQGPEFLTYFQNEAQLEKSRLLSDRFSAERPKGSFSTLEIQRTEQGDSAMYLCASSYTSGRANEQFFGPGTRLTVL.

This sequence joins TRBV6-1 and TRBJ2-1; 9 bases are a match to TRBD2. The CDR3 totals 15 residues. V trimming: 2 bases; J trimming: 6 bases; junction bases outside the gene matches: 5. Germline CDR1 and CDR2: MNHNS and SASEGT. The chain's CDR3 is CASSEKGLAPNEQFF. The DNA of the CDR3 is TGTGCCAGCAGTGAAAAGGGACTAGCTCCCAATGAGCAGTTCTTC.